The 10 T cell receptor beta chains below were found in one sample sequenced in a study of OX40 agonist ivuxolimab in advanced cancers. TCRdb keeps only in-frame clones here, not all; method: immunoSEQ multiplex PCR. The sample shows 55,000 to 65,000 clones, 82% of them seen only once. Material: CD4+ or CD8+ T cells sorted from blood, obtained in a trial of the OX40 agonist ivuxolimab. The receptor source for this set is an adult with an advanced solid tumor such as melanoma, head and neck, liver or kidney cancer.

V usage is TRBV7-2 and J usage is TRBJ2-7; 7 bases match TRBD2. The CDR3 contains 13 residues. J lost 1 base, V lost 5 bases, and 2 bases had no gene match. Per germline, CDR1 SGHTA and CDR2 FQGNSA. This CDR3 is CASSASGSYEQYF. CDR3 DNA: TGTGCCAGCAGCGCTAGCGGTTCCTACGAGCAGTACTTC.

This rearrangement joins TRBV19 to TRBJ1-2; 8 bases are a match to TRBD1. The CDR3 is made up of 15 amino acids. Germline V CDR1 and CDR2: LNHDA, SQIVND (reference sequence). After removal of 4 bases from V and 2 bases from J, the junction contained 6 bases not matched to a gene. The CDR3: CASSRGDRLNYGYTF. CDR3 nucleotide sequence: TGTGCCAGTAGTAGGGGGGACAGGCTAAACTATGGCTACACCTTC.

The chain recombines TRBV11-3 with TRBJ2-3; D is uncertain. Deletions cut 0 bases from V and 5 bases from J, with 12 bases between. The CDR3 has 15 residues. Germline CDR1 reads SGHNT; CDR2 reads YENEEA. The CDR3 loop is CASSLEGTLQDTQYF. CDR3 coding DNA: TGTGCCAGCAGCTTAGAGGGTACGTTGCAAGATACGCAGTATTTT.

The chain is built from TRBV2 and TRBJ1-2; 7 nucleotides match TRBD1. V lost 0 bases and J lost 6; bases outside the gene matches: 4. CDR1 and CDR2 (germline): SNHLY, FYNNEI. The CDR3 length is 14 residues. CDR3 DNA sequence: TGTGCCAGCAGTGAAGCAGCCAGGGGGAATGGCTACACCTTC. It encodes CASSEAARGNGYTF.

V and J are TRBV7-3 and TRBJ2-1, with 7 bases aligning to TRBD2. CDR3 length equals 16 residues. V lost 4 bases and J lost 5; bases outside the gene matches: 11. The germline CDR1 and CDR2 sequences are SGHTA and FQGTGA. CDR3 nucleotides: TGTGCCAGCAGCTCCCCTGGGAGGGTTAAGGACAATGAGCAGTTCTTC. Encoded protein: CASSSPGRVKDNEQFF.

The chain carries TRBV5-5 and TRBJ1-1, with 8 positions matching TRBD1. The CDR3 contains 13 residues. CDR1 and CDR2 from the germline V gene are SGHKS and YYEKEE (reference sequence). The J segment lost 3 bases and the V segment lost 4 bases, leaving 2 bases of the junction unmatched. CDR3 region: CASSLTGDTEAFF. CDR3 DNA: TGTGCCAGCAGCCTGACAGGGGACACTGAAGCTTTCTTT.

The CDR3 bases are TGTGCCAGCAGCTTAGTGCGTCAGCCTCCCCTTTACTTC. Amino acids: CASSLVRQPPLYF. This chain joins TRBV7-8 and TRBJ2-4; D unclear. Germline V gene sequence: CDR1 SGHVS, CDR2 FQNEAQ. V lost 1 base and J lost 16, with 17 bases in between. This CDR3 region has 13 residues.

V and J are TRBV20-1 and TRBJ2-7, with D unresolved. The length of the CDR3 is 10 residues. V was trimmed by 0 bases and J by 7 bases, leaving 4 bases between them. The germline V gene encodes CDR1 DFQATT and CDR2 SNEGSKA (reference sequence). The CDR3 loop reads CSARDREQYF. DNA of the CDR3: TGCAGTGCTAGAGACAGGGAGCAGTACTTC.

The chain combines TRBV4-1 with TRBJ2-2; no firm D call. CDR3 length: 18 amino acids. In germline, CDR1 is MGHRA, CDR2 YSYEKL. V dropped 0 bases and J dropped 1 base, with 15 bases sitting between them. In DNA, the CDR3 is TGCGCCAGCAGCCAAGATATGACTGCCTCTATGAACACCGGGGAGCTGTTTTTT. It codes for CASSQDMTASMNTGELFF.

The CDR3 bases are TGTGCCAGCCGGTTCCAGCGGGACGGGGAGCTGTTTTTT. This codes for CASRFQRDGELFF. The chain joins TRBV7-2 to TRBJ2-2; 7 positions match TRBD2. The V and J ends lost 8 bases and 7 bases, in that order; junction bases with no gene match: 7. The CDR3 runs to 13 residues. CDR1 and CDR2 (germline): SGHTA, FQGNSA.